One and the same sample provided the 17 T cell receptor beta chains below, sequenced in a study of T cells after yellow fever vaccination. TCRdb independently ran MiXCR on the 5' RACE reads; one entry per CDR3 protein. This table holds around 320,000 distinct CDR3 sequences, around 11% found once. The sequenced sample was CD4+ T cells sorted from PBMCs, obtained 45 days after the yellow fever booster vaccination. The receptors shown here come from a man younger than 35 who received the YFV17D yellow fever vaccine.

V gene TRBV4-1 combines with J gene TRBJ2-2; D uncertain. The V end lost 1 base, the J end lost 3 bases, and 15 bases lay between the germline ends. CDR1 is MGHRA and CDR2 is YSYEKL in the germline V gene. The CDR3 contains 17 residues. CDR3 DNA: TGCGCCAGCAGCCAAGCCAACTTCGGGTTCTACACCGGGGAGCTGTTTTTT. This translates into CASSQANFGFYTGELFF.

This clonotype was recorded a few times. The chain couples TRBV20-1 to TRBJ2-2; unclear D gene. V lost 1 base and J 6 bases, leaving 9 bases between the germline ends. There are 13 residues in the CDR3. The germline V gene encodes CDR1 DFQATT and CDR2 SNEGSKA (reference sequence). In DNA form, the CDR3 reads TGCAGTGCTAGAGCTCGTAGAGCCGGGGAGCTGTTTTTT. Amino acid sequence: CSARARRAGELFF.

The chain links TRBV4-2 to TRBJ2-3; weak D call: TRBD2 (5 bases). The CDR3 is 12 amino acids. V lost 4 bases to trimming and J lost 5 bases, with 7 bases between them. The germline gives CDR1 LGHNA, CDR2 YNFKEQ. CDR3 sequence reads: CASSRELDTQYF. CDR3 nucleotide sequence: TGTGCCAGCAGCCGGGAGTTAGATACGCAGTATTTT.

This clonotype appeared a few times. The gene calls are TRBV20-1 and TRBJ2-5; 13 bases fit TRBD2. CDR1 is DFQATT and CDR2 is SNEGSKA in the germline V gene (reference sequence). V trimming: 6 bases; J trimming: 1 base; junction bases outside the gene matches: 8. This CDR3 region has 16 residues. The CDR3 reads CSAGTSGVNVQETQYF. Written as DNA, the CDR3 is TGCAGTGCCGGGACTAGCGGGGTAAACGTCCAAGAGACCCAGTACTTC.

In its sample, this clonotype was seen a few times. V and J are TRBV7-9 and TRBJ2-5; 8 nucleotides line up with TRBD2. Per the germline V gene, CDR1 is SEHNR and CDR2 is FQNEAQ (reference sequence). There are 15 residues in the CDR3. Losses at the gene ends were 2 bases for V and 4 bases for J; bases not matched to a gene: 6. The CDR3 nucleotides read TGTGCCAGCAGCTTAATCCGGGGGGGTGGAGAGACCCAGTACTTC. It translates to CASSLIRGGGETQYF.

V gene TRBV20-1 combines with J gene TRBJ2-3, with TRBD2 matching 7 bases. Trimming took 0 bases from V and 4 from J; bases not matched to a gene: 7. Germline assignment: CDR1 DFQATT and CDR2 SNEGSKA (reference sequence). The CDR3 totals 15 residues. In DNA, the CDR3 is TGCAGTGCTAGAGATCTCGGGGGGTTCGCAGATACGCAGTATTTT. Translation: CSARDLGGFADTQYF.

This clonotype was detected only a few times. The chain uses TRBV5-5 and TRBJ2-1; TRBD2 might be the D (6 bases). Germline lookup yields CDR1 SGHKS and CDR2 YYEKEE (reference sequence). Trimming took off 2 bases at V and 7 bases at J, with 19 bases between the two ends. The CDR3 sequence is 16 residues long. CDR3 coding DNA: TGTGCCAGCAGCTTAGCTACCGGGACTCCTCGGAATGAGCAGTTCTTC. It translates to CASSLATGTPRNEQFF.

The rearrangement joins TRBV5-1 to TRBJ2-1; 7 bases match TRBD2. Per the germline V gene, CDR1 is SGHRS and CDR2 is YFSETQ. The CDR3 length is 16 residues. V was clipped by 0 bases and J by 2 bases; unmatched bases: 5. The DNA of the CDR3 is TGCGCCAGCAGCTTGGCCCCTAGCGGTGCCTACAATGAGCAGTTCTTC. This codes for CASSLAPSGAYNEQFF. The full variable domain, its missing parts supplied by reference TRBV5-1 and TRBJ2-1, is KAGVTQTPRYLIKTRGQQVTLSCSPISGHRSVSWYQQTPGQGLQFLFEYFSETQRNKGNFPGRFSGRQFSNSRSEMNVSTLELGDSALYLCASSLAPSGAYNEQFFGPGTRLTVL.

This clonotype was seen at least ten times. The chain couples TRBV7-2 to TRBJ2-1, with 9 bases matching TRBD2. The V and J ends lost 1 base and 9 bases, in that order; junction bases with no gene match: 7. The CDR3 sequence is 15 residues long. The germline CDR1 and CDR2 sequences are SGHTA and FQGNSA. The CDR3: CASSLVTSGSLEQFF. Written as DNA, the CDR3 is TGTGCCAGCAGCTTAGTAACTAGCGGGTCCCTTGAGCAGTTCTTC.

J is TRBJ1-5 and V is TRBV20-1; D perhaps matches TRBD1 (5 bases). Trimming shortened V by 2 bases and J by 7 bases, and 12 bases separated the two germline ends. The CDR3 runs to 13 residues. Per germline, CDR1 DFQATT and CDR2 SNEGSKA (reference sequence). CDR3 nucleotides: TGCAGTGCTAGATTCGGGGCTCGGCAGCCCCAGCATTTT. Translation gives CSARFGARQPQHF.

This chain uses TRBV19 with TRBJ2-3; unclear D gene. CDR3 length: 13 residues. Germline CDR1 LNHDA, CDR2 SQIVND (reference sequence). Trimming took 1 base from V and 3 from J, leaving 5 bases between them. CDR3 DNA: TGTGCCAGTAGTATAGCCGCGACAGATACGCAGTATTTT. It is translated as CASSIAATDTQYF.

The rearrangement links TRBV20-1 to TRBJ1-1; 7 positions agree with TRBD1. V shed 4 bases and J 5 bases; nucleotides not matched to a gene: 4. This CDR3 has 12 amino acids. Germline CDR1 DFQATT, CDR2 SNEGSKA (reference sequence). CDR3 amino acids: CSATVTGTEAFF. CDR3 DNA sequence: TGCAGTGCTACAGTGACAGGGACTGAAGCTTTCTTT.

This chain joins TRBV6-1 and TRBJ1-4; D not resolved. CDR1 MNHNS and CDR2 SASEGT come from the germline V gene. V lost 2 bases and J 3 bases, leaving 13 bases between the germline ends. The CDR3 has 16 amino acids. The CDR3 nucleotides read TGTGCCAGCAGTGAATCCCTCGGGGTCCCTAATGAAAAACTGTTTTTT. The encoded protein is CASSESLGVPNEKLFF.

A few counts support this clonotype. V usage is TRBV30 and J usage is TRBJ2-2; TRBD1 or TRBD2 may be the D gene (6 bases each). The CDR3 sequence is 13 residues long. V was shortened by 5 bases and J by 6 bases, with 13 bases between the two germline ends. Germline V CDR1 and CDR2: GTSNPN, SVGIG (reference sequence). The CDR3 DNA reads TGTGCCTGGTTTAGAGGGGGGCCCGGGGAGCTGTTTTTT. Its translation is CAWFRGGPGELFF.

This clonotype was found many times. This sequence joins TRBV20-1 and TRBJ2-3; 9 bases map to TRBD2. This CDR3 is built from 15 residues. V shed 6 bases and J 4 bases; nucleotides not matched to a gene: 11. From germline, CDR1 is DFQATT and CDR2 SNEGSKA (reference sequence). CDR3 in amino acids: CSAPTAGGWSDTQYF. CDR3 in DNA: TGCAGTGCCCCGACTGCGGGGGGGTGGTCAGATACGCAGTATTTT.

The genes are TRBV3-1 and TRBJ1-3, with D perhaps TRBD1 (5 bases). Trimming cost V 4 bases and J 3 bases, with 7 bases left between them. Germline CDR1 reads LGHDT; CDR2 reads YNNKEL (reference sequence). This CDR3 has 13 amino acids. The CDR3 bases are TGTGCCAGCAGCCCAGGGTATGGAAACACCATATATTTT. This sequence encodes CASSPGYGNTIYF. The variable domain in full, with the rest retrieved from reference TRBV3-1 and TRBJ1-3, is DTAVSQTPKYLVTQMGNDKSIKCEQNLGHDTMYWYKQDSKKFLKIMFSYNNKELIINETVPNRFSPKSPDKAHLNLHINSLELGDSAVYFCASSPGYGNTIYFGEGSWLTVV.

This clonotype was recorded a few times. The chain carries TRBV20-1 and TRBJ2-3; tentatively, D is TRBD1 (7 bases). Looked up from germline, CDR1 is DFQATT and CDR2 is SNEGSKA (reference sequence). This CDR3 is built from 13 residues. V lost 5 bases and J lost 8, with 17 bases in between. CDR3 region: CSAYTGEAGTQYF. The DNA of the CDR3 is TGCAGTGCTTACACAGGGGAGGCGGGTACGCAGTATTTT.